This is a list of T cell receptor beta chains from one sample in a study of T cells in Graves' hyperthyroidism and ophthalmopathy. TCRdb reprocessed the multiplex PCR reads via MiXCR and lists one record per CDR3 protein. The table includes a few hundred thousand distinct CDR3 sequences, roughly a sixth detected once. Sequencing was carried out using blood. The receptor source for this set is a woman in her thirties or forties with Graves' ophthalmopathy. The CDR3 runs from the conserved cysteine through the conserved F or W. Fields, in order: CDR3 protein, CDR3 DNA, V gene, D gene, clone size, CDR3 length, J gene. The D gene is left open where the match is weak. Some rows mark clone size as missing; the rest say once, few, many or name a class of expanded clone.

CDR3 protein: CASSLGSTSPLHF
CDR3 DNA: TGTGCCAGCAGCTTGGGATCGACTTCACCCCTCCACTTT
V gene: TRBV11-3
D gene: -
clone size: -
CDR3 length: 13
J gene: TRBJ1-6

CDR3 protein: CSASGGALGYGYTF
CDR3 DNA: TGCAGTGCTAGTGGGGGGGCTCTTGGCTATGGCTACACCTTC
V gene: TRBV20-1
D gene: -
clone size: few
CDR3 length: 14
J gene: TRBJ1-2

CDR3 protein: CASSMGSWSNQPQHF
CDR3 DNA: TGTGCCAGTAGTATGGGAAGTTGGAGCAATCAGCCCCAGCATTTT
V gene: TRBV19
D gene: -
clone size: -
CDR3 length: 15
J gene: TRBJ1-5

CDR3 protein: CASGAGDYRYEQYF
CDR3 DNA: TGCGCCAGCGGGGCGGGGGACTACCGCTACGAGCAGTACTTC
V gene: TRBV5-1
D gene: TRBD2
clone size: many
CDR3 length: 14
J gene: TRBJ2-7

CDR3 protein: CASSLAGVPNEKLFF
CDR3 DNA: TGTGCCAGCAGCTTAGCGGGGGTCCCTAATGAAAAACTGTTTTTT
V gene: TRBV7-2
D gene: -
clone size: -
CDR3 length: 15
J gene: TRBJ1-4

CDR3 protein: CASSRTEYNEQFF
CDR3 DNA: TGTGCCAGCTCACGGACAGAGTACAATGAGCAGTTCTTC
V gene: TRBV18
D gene: -
clone size: many
CDR3 length: 13
J gene: TRBJ2-1

CDR3 protein: CASSLGRGTTYEQYF
CDR3 DNA: TGTGCCAGCAGCTTAGGACGGGGCACCACATACGAGCAGTACTTC
V gene: TRBV11-2
D gene: -
clone size: many
CDR3 length: 15
J gene: TRBJ2-7

CDR3 protein: CASSYRDRLYEQYF
CDR3 DNA: TGTGCCAGCAGCTACCGGGACAGGTTATACGAGCAGTACTTC
V gene: TRBV3-1
D gene: TRBD1
clone size: -
CDR3 length: 14
J gene: TRBJ2-7

CDR3 protein: CASSLFPGSPLHF
CDR3 DNA: TGTGCCAGCAGCTTATTTCCAGGTTCACCCCTCCACTTT
V gene: TRBV7-9
D gene: -
clone size: few
CDR3 length: 13
J gene: TRBJ1-6

CDR3 protein: CASSPGQGPHNSPLHF
CDR3 DNA: TGTGCCAGCAGCCCGGGACAGGGGCCTCATAATTCACCCCTCCACTTT
V gene: TRBV6-1
D gene: TRBD1
clone size: -
CDR3 length: 16
J gene: TRBJ1-6

CDR3 protein: CASTGGLAVLTDTQYF
CDR3 DNA: TGCGCCAGCACCGGAGGGCTAGCGGTCCTCACAGATACGCAGTATTTT
V gene: TRBV10-2
D gene: TRBD2
clone size: few
CDR3 length: 16
J gene: TRBJ2-3

CDR3 protein: CSADPGLAVTDTQYF
CDR3 DNA: TGCAGTGCTGATCCGGGACTAGCGGTCACAGATACGCAGTATTTT
V gene: TRBV20-1
D gene: TRBD2
clone size: few
CDR3 length: 15
J gene: TRBJ2-3

CDR3 protein: CASSLPTVTYAAQYF
CDR3 DNA: TGTGCCAGCAGCCTCCCAACCGTCACCTACGCAGCGCAGTATTTT
V gene: TRBV5-6
D gene: -
clone size: -
CDR3 length: 15
J gene: TRBJ2-3

CDR3 protein: CASASLTDTQYF
CDR3 DNA: TGTGCCAGCGCGAGCCTCACAGATACGCAGTATTTT
V gene: TRBV7-9
D gene: -
clone size: -
CDR3 length: 12
J gene: TRBJ2-3

CDR3 protein: CVSSPTTIIGTQYF
CDR3 DNA: TGTGTCAGCAGTCCGACAACCATCATTGGGACCCAGTACTTC
V gene: TRBV12-3/TRBV12-4
D gene: -
clone size: -
CDR3 length: 14
J gene: TRBJ2-5

CDR3 protein: CASSLDTPNYGYTF
CDR3 DNA: TGTGCCAGCAGCTTAGACACACCGAACTATGGCTACACCTTC
V gene: TRBV7-9
D gene: -
clone size: few
CDR3 length: 14
J gene: TRBJ1-2

CDR3 protein: CAWGKPGHAAPQHF
CDR3 DNA: TGTGCCTGGGGAAAACCGGGACATGCTGCGCCCCAGCATTTT
V gene: TRBV30
D gene: -
clone size: many
CDR3 length: 14
J gene: TRBJ1-5

CDR3 protein: CASSYGIQETQYF
CDR3 DNA: TGTGCCAGCAGTTACGGGATCCAAGAGACCCAGTACTTC
V gene: TRBV6-5
D gene: -
clone size: -
CDR3 length: 13
J gene: TRBJ2-5

CDR3 protein: CATSREGQAPNEKLFF
CDR3 DNA: TGTGCCACCAGCAGAGAGGGACAGGCTCCTAATGAAAAACTGTTTTTT
V gene: TRBV15
D gene: TRBD1
clone size: few
CDR3 length: 16
J gene: TRBJ1-4

CDR3 protein: CASSPTPGGISYEQYF
CDR3 DNA: TGTGCCAGCAGCCCAACTCCCGGGGGTATATCCTACGAGCAGTACTTC
V gene: TRBV11-2
D gene: -
clone size: many
CDR3 length: 16
J gene: TRBJ2-7

CDR3 protein: CASSRTEASTDTQYF
CDR3 DNA: TGCGCCAGCAGCAGAACCGAGGCTAGCACAGATACGCAGTATTTT
V gene: TRBV5-1
D gene: -
clone size: many
CDR3 length: 15
J gene: TRBJ2-3

CDR3 protein: CASSQGHLEPQHF
CDR3 DNA: TGCGCCAGCAGCCAAGGCCACTTGGAGCCCCAGCATTTT
V gene: TRBV4-1
D gene: -
clone size: -
CDR3 length: 13
J gene: TRBJ1-5

CDR3 protein: CASSPTGETQYF
CDR3 DNA: TGTGCCAGCTCACCGACGGGCGAGACCCAGTACTTC
V gene: TRBV18
D gene: -
clone size: many
CDR3 length: 12
J gene: TRBJ2-5

CDR3 protein: CASGVVVMNTEAFF
CDR3 DNA: TGTGCCAGCGGGGTCGTGGTTATGAACACTGAAGCTTTCTTT
V gene: TRBV28
D gene: -
clone size: once
CDR3 length: 14
J gene: TRBJ1-1

CDR3 protein: CSARGTIDDYEQYF
CDR3 DNA: TGCAGTGCTAGGGGGACTATAGACGACTACGAGCAGTACTTC
V gene: TRBV20-1
D gene: TRBD2
clone size: -
CDR3 length: 14
J gene: TRBJ2-7

CDR3 protein: CASSPGQGLSEQYF
CDR3 DNA: TGTGCCAGCAGTCCGGGACAGGGCCTTAGCGAGCAGTACTTC
V gene: TRBV6-1
D gene: TRBD1
clone size: -
CDR3 length: 14
J gene: TRBJ2-7

CDR3 protein: CASSSLAGEHNEQFF
CDR3 DNA: TGTGCCAGTAGTTCACTAGCGGGGGAACACAATGAGCAGTTCTTC
V gene: TRBV19
D gene: TRBD2
clone size: many
CDR3 length: 15
J gene: TRBJ2-1

CDR3 protein: CASSQDSGQGSDEQFF
CDR3 DNA: TGTGCCAGCAGCCAAGATTCAGGGCAGGGAAGCGATGAGCAGTTCTTC
V gene: TRBV3-1
D gene: -
clone size: -
CDR3 length: 16
J gene: TRBJ2-1

CDR3 protein: CSANIGRDGGYTF
CDR3 DNA: TGCAGTGCTAATATTGGCCGGGATGGTGGCTACACCTTC
V gene: TRBV20-1
D gene: -
clone size: -
CDR3 length: 13
J gene: TRBJ1-2

CDR3 protein: CASSSGGQGAGELFF
CDR3 DNA: TGTGCCAGCAGCTCGGGGGGACAGGGGGCCGGGGAGCTGTTTTTT
V gene: TRBV28
D gene: TRBD1
clone size: many
CDR3 length: 15
J gene: TRBJ2-2

CDR3 protein: CASRLTYTSDSAEAFF
CDR3 DNA: TGTGCCAGCAGATTAACGTACACCTCCGATAGCGCTGAAGCTTTCTTT
V gene: TRBV6-9
D gene: -
clone size: -
CDR3 length: 16
J gene: TRBJ1-1

CDR3 protein: CASSSSPTGGEQFF
CDR3 DNA: TGTGCCAGCAGCTCCTCCCCGACAGGCGGTGAGCAGTTCTTC
V gene: TRBV11-2
D gene: -
clone size: few
CDR3 length: 14
J gene: TRBJ2-1

CDR3 protein: CASSPDLQGERSYNEQFF
CDR3 DNA: TGTGCCAGCAGCCCCGACTTACAGGGTGAACGGTCCTACAATGAGCAGTTCTTC
V gene: TRBV9
D gene: -
clone size: few
CDR3 length: 18
J gene: TRBJ2-1

CDR3 protein: CSAPGQFSGANVLTF
CDR3 DNA: TGCAGTGCCCCCGGACAGTTCTCTGGGGCCAACGTCCTGACTTTC
V gene: TRBV20-1
D gene: -
clone size: -
CDR3 length: 15
J gene: TRBJ2-6

CDR3 protein: CASSASGGKRIYNEQFF
CDR3 DNA: TGTGCCAGCAGTGCCTCGGGCGGTAAAAGAATCTACAATGAGCAGTTCTTC
V gene: TRBV6-1
D gene: -
clone size: few
CDR3 length: 17
J gene: TRBJ2-1

CDR3 protein: CAKHSGGATGELFF
CDR3 DNA: TGTGCCAAACATAGCGGGGGGGCCACCGGGGAGCTGTTTTTT
V gene: TRBV6-1
D gene: TRBD2
clone size: -
CDR3 length: 14
J gene: TRBJ2-2

CDR3 protein: CASSPRGPGQGRNEQFF
CDR3 DNA: TGTGCCAGCAGTCCCCGGGGCCCGGGACAGGGGCGGAATGAGCAGTTCTTC
V gene: TRBV28
D gene: TRBD1
clone size: many
CDR3 length: 17
J gene: TRBJ2-1

CDR3 protein: CASAGDETQYF
CDR3 DNA: TGTGCCAGCGCGGGGGATGAGACCCAGTACTTC
V gene: TRBV11-2
D gene: TRBD2
clone size: many
CDR3 length: 11
J gene: TRBJ2-5

CDR3 protein: CASNKQGRRTTSYNEQFF
CDR3 DNA: TGTGCCAGTAATAAGCAGGGCAGGAGGACCACCTCCTACAATGAGCAGTTCTTC
V gene: TRBV19
D gene: -
clone size: -
CDR3 length: 18
J gene: TRBJ2-1

CDR3 protein: CASSRSGSYEQFF
CDR3 DNA: TGTGCCAGCAGTAGGAGCGGGAGCTATGAGCAGTTCTTC
V gene: TRBV12-3/TRBV12-4
D gene: TRBD2
clone size: -
CDR3 length: 13
J gene: TRBJ2-1

CDR3 protein: CASSRGQRLNTEAFF
CDR3 DNA: TGTGCCAGCAGCCGGGGACAGCGCCTGAACACTGAAGCTTTCTTT
V gene: TRBV3-1
D gene: TRBD1
clone size: few
CDR3 length: 15
J gene: TRBJ1-1

CDR3 protein: CASSLKGNGELFF
CDR3 DNA: TGTGCCAGCAGCCTCAAGGGAAATGGGGAGCTGTTTTTT
V gene: TRBV3-1
D gene: -
clone size: few
CDR3 length: 13
J gene: TRBJ2-2

CDR3 protein: CAWSVGGGTQYF
CDR3 DNA: TGTGCCTGGAGTGTGGGTGGGGGGACCCAGTACTTC
V gene: TRBV30
D gene: -
clone size: few
CDR3 length: 12
J gene: TRBJ2-5

CDR3 protein: CASSTQRGGSLNEQFF
CDR3 DNA: TGTGCCAGCTCAACCCAGCGGGGGGGCTCGTTGAATGAGCAGTTCTTC
V gene: TRBV18
D gene: TRBD2
clone size: many
CDR3 length: 16
J gene: TRBJ2-1

CDR3 protein: CSVDIAPSFNTQYF
CDR3 DNA: TGCAGCGTTGACATAGCGCCGAGCTTTAATACGCAGTATTTT
V gene: TRBV29-1
D gene: -
clone size: -
CDR3 length: 14
J gene: TRBJ2-3